This T cell receptor (beta chain) was obtained from a study of CD8 T cells in ankylosing spondylitis. MiXCR was run by TCRdb on the 5' RACE reads, yielding one entry per CDR3 protein. The table has roughly 160,000 distinct CDR3 sequences, 9.5% to 10% seen once; the top ten hold over 12%. This clonotype was observed a few times. The germline gives CDR1 MDHEN, CDR2 SYDVKM. V dropped 4 bases and J dropped 7 bases, with 10 bases sitting between them. The CDR3 is made up of 12 amino acids. The V call is TRBV28, the J call TRBJ1-2, with no clear D. Sequencing used blood, either unsorted or a sorted T cell fraction (not recorded which). The receptor comes from a female donor with ankylosing spondylitis or in good health (not recorded which). CDR3 sequence: CASSYEEFGYTF. The DNA for the CDR3 is TGTGCCAGCAGTTACGAGGAGTTTGGCTACACCTTC.